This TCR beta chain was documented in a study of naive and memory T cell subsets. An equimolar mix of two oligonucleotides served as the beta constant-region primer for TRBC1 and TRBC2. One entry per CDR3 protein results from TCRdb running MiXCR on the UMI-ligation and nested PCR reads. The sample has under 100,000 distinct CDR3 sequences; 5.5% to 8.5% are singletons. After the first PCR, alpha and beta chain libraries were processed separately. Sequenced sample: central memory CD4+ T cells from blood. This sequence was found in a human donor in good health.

CDR3 bases: TGTGCCAGCAGTCCCGATTTGACGCTCCAAGAGACCCAGTACTTC. Amino acid sequence: CASSPDLTLQETQYF. V usage is TRBV28 and J usage is TRBJ2-5, with D unclear. CDR3 length: 15 amino acids. Germline V lookup: CDR1 MDHEN, CDR2 SYDVKM. With 5 bases removed from V and 1 base from J, the gap between germline ends came to 14 bases. Full variable domain (rest looked up from reference TRBV28 and TRBJ2-5): DVKVTQSSRYLVKRTGEKVFLECVQDMDHENMFWYRQDPGLGLRLIYFSYDVKMKEKGDIPEGYSVSREKKERFSLILESASTNQTSMYLCASSPDLTLQETQYFGPGTRLLVL.